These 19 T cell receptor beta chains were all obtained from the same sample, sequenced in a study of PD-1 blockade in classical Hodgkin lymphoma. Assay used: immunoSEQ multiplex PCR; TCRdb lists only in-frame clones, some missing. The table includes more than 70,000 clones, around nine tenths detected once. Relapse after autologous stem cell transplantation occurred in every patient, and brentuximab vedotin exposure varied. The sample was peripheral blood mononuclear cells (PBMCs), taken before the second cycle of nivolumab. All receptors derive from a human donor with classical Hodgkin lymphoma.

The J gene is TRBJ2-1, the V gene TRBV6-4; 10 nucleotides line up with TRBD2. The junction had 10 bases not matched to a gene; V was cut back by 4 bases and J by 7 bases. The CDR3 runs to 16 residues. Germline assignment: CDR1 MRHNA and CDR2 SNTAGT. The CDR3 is CASSVLNSGRRNEQFF. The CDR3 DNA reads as TGTGCCAGCAGTGTCCTAAATAGCGGGAGGCGGAATGAGCAGTTCTTC.

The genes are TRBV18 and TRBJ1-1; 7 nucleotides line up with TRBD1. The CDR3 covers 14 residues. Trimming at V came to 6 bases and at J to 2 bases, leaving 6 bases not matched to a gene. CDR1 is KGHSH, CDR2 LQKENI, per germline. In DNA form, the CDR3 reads TGTGCCAGCTCGGGTTGGGACAGTAACACTGAAGCTTTCTTT. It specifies CASSGWDSNTEAFF.

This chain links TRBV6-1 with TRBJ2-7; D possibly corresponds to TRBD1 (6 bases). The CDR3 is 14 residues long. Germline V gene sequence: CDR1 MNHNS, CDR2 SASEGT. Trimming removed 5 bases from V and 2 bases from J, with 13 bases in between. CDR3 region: CASSPRDKAYEQYF. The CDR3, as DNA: TGTGCCAGCAGTCCCCGGGACAAAGCCTACGAGCAGTACTTC.

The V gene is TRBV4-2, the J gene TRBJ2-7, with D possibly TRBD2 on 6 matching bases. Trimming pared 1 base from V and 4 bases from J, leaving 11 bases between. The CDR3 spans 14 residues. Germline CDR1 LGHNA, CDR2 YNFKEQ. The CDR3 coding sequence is TGTGCCAGCAGCCAAGTCGGGAGCGCGTACGAGCAGTACTTC. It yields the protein CASSQVGSAYEQYF.

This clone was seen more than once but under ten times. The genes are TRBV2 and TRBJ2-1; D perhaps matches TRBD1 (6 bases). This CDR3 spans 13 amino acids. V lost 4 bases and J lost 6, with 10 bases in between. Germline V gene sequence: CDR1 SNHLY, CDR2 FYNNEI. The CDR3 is CASSVGQTNEQFF. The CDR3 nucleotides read TGTGCCAGCAGTGTCGGACAGACCAATGAGCAGTTCTTC.

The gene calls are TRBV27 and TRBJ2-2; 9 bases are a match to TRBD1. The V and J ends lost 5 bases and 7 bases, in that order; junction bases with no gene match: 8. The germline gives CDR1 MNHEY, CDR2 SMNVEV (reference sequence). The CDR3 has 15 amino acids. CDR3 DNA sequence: TGTGCCAGCAGTCCGCAGACAGGGGGTAACGGGGAGCTGTTTTTT. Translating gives CASSPQTGGNGELFF.

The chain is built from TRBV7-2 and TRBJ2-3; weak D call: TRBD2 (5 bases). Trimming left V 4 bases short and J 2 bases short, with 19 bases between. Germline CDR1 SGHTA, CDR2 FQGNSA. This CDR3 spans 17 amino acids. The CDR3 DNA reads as TGTGCCAGCAGCTCCAACCTAGCCCCACTAACCACAGATACGCAGTATTTT. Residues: CASSSNLAPLTTDTQYF.

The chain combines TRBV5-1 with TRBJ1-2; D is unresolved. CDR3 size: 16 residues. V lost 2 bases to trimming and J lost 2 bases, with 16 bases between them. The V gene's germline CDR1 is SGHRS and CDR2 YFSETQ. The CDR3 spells CASSFSPAVENYGYTF. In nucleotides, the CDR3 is TGCGCCAGCAGCTTTTCCCCAGCGGTGGAGAACTATGGCTACACCTTC.

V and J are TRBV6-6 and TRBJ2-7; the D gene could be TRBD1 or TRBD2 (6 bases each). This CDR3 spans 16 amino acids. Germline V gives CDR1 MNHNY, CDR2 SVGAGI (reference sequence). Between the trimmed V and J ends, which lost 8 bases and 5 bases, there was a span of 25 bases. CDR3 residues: CASELYPRGPADEQYF. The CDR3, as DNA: TGTGCCAGCGAGTTATACCCTCGGGGGCCCGCGGACGAGCAGTACTTC.

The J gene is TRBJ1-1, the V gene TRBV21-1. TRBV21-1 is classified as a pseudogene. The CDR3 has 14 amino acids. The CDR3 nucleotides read TGTGCCAGCAGCAAAGACGCGGCACTTGGGGAAGCTTTCTTT. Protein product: CASSKDAALGEAFF.

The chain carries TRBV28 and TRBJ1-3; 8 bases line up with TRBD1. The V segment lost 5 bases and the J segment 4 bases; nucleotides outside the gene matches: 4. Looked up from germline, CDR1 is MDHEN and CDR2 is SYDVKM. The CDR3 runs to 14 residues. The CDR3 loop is CASSPTGGGNTIYF. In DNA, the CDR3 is TGTGCCAGCAGTCCAACAGGGGGGGGAAACACCATATATTTT.

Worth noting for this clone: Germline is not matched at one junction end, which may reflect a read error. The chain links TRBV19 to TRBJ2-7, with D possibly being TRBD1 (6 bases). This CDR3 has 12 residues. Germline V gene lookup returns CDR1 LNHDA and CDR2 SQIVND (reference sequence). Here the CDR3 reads CASSIPQGPTFF. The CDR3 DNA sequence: TGTGCCAGTAGTATCCCCCAGGGGCCGACATTCTTC.

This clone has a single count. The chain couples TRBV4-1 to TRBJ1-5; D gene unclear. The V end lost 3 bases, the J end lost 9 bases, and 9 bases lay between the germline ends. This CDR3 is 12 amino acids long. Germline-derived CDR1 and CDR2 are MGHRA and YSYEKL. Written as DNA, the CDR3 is TGCGCCAGCAGCCACCCAGAAGGGCCCCAGCATTTT. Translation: CASSHPEGPQHF.

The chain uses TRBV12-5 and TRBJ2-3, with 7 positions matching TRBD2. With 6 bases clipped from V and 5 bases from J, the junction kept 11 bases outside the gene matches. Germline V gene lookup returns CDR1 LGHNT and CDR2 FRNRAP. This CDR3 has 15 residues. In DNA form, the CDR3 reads TGTGCTAGTGGCAGAAGCGGGGAGGCGAAAGATACGCAGTATTTT. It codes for CASGRSGEAKDTQYF. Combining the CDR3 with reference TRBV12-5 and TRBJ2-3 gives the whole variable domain DARVTQTPRHKVTEMGQEVTMRCQPILGHNTVFWYRQTMMQGLELLAYFRNRAPLDDSGMPKDRFSAEMPDATLATLKIQPSEPRDSAVYFCASGRSGEAKDTQYFGPGTRLTVL.

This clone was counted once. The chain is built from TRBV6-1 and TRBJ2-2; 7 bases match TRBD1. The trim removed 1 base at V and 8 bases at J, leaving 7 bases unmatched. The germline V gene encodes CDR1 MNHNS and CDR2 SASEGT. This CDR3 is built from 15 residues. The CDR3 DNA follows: TGTGCCAGCAGTGAAGAGGGGGCAGCGTTAGGGGAGCTGTTTTTT. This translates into CASSEEGAALGELFF.

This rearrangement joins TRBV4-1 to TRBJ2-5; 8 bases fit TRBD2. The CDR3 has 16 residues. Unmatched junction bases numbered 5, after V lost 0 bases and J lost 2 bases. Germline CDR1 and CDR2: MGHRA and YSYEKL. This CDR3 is CASSQDPAGGQETQYF. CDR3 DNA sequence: TGCGCCAGCAGCCAAGATCCGGCGGGGGGACAAGAGACCCAGTACTTC.

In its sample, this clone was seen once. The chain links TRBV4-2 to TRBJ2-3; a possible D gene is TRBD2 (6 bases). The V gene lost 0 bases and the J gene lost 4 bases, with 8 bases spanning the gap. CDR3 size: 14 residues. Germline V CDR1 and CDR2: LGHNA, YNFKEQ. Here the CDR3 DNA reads TGTGCCAGCAGCCAAGAGCGGGGAGCAGATACGCAGTATTTT. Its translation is CASSQERGADTQYF.

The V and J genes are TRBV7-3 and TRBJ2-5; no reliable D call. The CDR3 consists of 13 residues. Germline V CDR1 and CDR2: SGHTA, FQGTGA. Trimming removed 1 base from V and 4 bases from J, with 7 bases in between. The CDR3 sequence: CASSLSPPETQYF. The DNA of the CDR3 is TGTGCCAGCAGCTTAAGCCCTCCAGAGACCCAGTACTTC.

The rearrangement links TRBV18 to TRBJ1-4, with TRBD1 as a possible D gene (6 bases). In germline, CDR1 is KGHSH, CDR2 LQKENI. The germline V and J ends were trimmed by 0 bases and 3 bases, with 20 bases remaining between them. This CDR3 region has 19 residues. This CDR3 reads CASSPPTGAEIEANEKLFF. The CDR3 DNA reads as TGTGCCAGCTCACCACCGACGGGGGCGGAGATAGAGGCTAATGAAAAACTGTTTTTT.